This is a list of T cell receptor beta chains from one sample in a study of OX40 agonist ivuxolimab in advanced cancers. Profiling relied on immunoSEQ multiplex PCR, and the TCRdb table lists in-frame clones only, not all of them. This table holds tens of thousands of clones, roughly nine tenths found once. The sequencing used CD4+ or CD8+ T cells sorted from blood, collected in a trial of the OX40 agonist ivuxolimab. Every receptor here comes from an adult with an advanced solid tumor such as melanoma, head and neck, liver or kidney cancer. The CDR3 runs from the conserved cysteine through the conserved F or W. A D gene is named only where the DNA matches it firmly. Part of the rows lack a size; the others show once, few, many or a class for expanded clones.

J gene	clone size	CDR3 length	V gene	D gene	CDR3 DNA	CDR3 protein
TRBJ2-1	NA	15	TRBV11-2	NA	TGTGCCAGCAACCCAAAAAAAACAGGCCCGGGTGAGCAGTTCTTC	CASNPKKTGPGEQFF
TRBJ2-2	NA	14	TRBV6-4	NA	TGTGCCAGCAGTGCTGGCGACACCACCGGGGAGCTGTTTTTT	CASSAGDTTGELFF
TRBJ2-7	NA	15	TRBV11-2	NA	TGTGCCAGCAGCTTAGTTTGGGACACGAACTACGAGCAGTACTTC	CASSLVWDTNYEQYF
TRBJ2-3	NA	16	TRBV5-4	TRBD2	TGTGCCAGCAGCCTCGGGGGGGCCGTACCGGCAGATACGCAGTATTTT	CASSLGGAVPADTQYF
TRBJ1-6	NA	14	TRBV5-4	TRBD1	TGTGCCAGCAGCTTGGTGGACAGGGGTTCACCCCTCCACTTT	CASSLVDRGSPLHF
TRBJ1-1	NA	16	TRBV13	NA	TGTGCCAGCAGACAAGGATTGACAGGCGGGAACACTGAAGCTTTCTTT	CASRQGLTGGNTEAFF
TRBJ1-5	NA	12	TRBV6-6	NA	TGTGCCAGCCATTCTACGCCTCAGCCCCAGCATTTT	CASHSTPQPQHF
TRBJ2-1	NA	11	TRBV20-1	NA	TGCAGTGCCGCCTTGGCGGGAAGGGAGTTCTTC	CSAALAGREFF
TRBJ2-3	NA	18	TRBV30	TRBD2	TGTGCCTGGAGTGTACGGCTTCCTAGCGGGAGGCGGACAGATACGCAGTATTTT	CAWSVRLPSGRRTDTQYF
TRBJ2-5	NA	16	TRBV25-1	TRBD1	TGTGCCAGCAGTGAATTCTCACAGGGGAGCGAGGAGACCCAGTACTTC	CASSEFSQGSEETQYF
TRBJ2-7	NA	17	TRBV15	TRBD2	TGTGCCACCAGCAGTCGGAGAGCGGGAGGGCCCTACTACGAGCAGTACTTC	CATSSRRAGGPYYEQYF
TRBJ2-1	NA	14	TRBV25-1	TRBD1	TGTGCCAGCAGTGCAAGGGACAGGGTTTATGAGCAGTTCTTC	CASSARDRVYEQFF
TRBJ2-5	NA	16	TRBV6-6	TRBD1	TGTGCCAGCAGTTATGGACAGGCTTTATACCAAGAGACCCAGTACTTC	CASSYGQALYQETQYF
TRBJ2-3	NA	15	TRBV11-3	TRBD2	TGTGCCAGCAGCTTGACTAGCTTTGGCACAGATACGCAGTATTTT	CASSLTSFGTDTQYF
TRBJ1-1	NA	13	TRBV29-1	TRBD1	TGCAGCGCCAGGGGGCCTGGAGTCACTGAAGCTTTCTTT	CSARGPGVTEAFF
TRBJ2-7	NA	14	TRBV7-9	NA	TGTGCCAGCAGCTGGACCACCCCAGGGTCTGAGCAGTACTTC	CASSWTTPGSEQYF
TRBJ2-3	NA	15	TRBV7-9	TRBD1	TGTGCCAGCAGCACAGGACAGGATTTCACAGATACGCAGTATTTT	CASSTGQDFTDTQYF
TRBJ1-1	NA	11	TRBV30	TRBD1	TGTGCCTGGAAGACAGGGTTGAAGGCTTTCTTT	CAWKTGLKAFF
TRBJ1-1	NA	14	TRBV27	TRBD1	TGTGCCAGCAGAGGACAGGGGGTGAACACTGAAGCTTTCTTT	CASRGQGVNTEAFF
TRBJ1-5	few	14	TRBV7-2	NA	TGTGCCAGCAGCTTCCTCTATAGCAATCAGCCCCAGCATTTT	CASSFLYSNQPQHF
TRBJ2-1	NA	15	TRBV11-2	TRBD2	TGTGCCAGCAGCTTAGCTAGCGGGGCCTACAATGAGCAGTTCTTC	CASSLASGAYNEQFF
TRBJ1-5	once	15	TRBV2	NA	TGTGCCAGCAGTGAGTGGAAGACGGACAATCAGCCCCAGCATTTT	CASSEWKTDNQPQHF
TRBJ1-3	NA	17	TRBV19	NA	TGTGCCAGTAGTATAGACCCAGGACAGTTCGACGGAAACACCATATATTTT	CASSIDPGQFDGNTIYF
TRBJ1-1	NA	17	TRBV28	NA	TGTGCCAGCAGTTCCCCGGCCAGCCCGAGGCGTGGCACTGAAGCTTTCTTT	CASSSPASPRRGTEAFF
TRBJ2-3	NA	15	TRBV2	TRBD2	TGTGCCAGCAGTAGACTAGCGGGGGTCACAGATACGCAGTATTTT	CASSRLAGVTDTQYF
TRBJ1-2	NA	15	TRBV7-9	NA	TGTGCCAGCAGCCTCGGGATCGACCGGAACTATGGCTACACCTTC	CASSLGIDRNYGYTF
TRBJ2-7	NA	14	TRBV28	TRBD1	TGTGCCAGCAGATACACAGGGGCGACCTACGAGCAGTACTTC	CASRYTGATYEQYF
TRBJ2-2	few	13	TRBV11-2	NA	TGTGCCAGCAGCTTCTTGGGCACCGGGGAGCTGTTTTTT	CASSFLGTGELFF
TRBJ2-7	NA	12	TRBV29-1	NA	TGCAGCGCCCGCAGGGACACCTACGAGCAGTACTTC	CSARRDTYEQYF
TRBJ2-1	NA	15	TRBV11-2	TRBD2	TGTGCCAGCAGCTTATCGAGCGGGAGTTACAATGAGCAGTTCTTC	CASSLSSGSYNEQFF
TRBJ1-1	NA	14	TRBV11-3	TRBD1	TGTGCCAGCAGCTCCGGGACAGGGGGATCAGAAGCTTTCTTT	CASSSGTGGSEAFF
TRBJ1-5	few	14	TRBV19	TRBD1	TGTGCCACCCGGACAGGGCTCTACAATCAGCCCCAGCATTTT	CATRTGLYNQPQHF
TRBJ2-1	NA	11	TRBV11-1	NA	TGTGCCAGCAGCAAGTACAATGAGCAGTTCTTC	CASSKYNEQFF
TRBJ2-1	NA	18	TRBV19	TRBD1	TGTGCCAGTAGTATATTTGGACAGGGACGAGGTCGGTCCAATGAGCAGTTCTTC	CASSIFGQGRGRSNEQFF
TRBJ2-2	once	16	TRBV7-2	NA	TGTGCCAGCAGCTTAAACAGGGGAGGTTCGACCGGGGAGCTGTTTTTT	CASSLNRGGSTGELFF
TRBJ1-5	NA	15	TRBV6-5	NA	TGTGCCAGCACTCCCGGGGCTTGGGGCAATCAGCCCCAGCATTTT	CASTPGAWGNQPQHF
TRBJ2-3	NA	16	TRBV18	NA	TGTGCCAGCTCCCCCAGGGGGGGGGCGACCACAGATACGCAGTATTTT	CASSPRGGATTDTQYF
TRBJ2-5	NA	13	TRBV5-4	NA	TGTGCCAGCAGCTTGGCGCAGCAAGAGACCCAGTACTTC	CASSLAQQETQYF
TRBJ2-1	NA	13	TRBV14	NA	TGTGCCAGCAGCCAAGAGACTTACAATGAGCAGTTCTTC	CASSQETYNEQFF
TRBJ1-2	NA	13	TRBV7-3	NA	TGTGCCAGCAGCTTGGGGGGTACAAAGGGCTACACCTTC	CASSLGGTKGYTF
TRBJ1-5	NA	15	TRBV7-2	TRBD1	TGTGCCAGCAGCATTCGACAGGGCGGCAATCAGCCCCAGCATTTT	CASSIRQGGNQPQHF
TRBJ1-5	NA	14	TRBV6-1	NA	TGTGCCAGCAATCTGCAGGGCGTGAATCAGCCCCAGCATTTT	CASNLQGVNQPQHF
TRBJ2-5	NA	14	TRBV19	NA	TGTGCCAGTAGTGCCGGGACTCTCCAAGAGACCCAGTACTTC	CASSAGTLQETQYF
TRBJ2-1	NA	14	TRBV6-4	TRBD1	TGTGCCAGCAGTGACAGGGGGCTGGGTAATGAGCAGTTCTTC	CASSDRGLGNEQFF
TRBJ1-6	NA	14	TRBV10-3	TRBD1	TGTGCCATTTCGGACAGGGGGGATAATTCACCCCTCCACTTT	CAISDRGDNSPLHF
TRBJ2-5	NA	15	TRBV11-2	TRBD1	TGTGCCAGCAGCTTACGGGACAGGGGTTTCGGGACCCAGTACTTC	CASSLRDRGFGTQYF
TRBJ2-7	few	15	TRBV6-6	TRBD2	TGTGCCAGCAGTCCCAGGGCGGGAGGCTCCTACGAGCAGTACTTC	CASSPRAGGSYEQYF
TRBJ1-6	once	15	TRBV5-1	NA	TGCGCCAGCAGCTCCCTAAACTCCTATAATTCACCCCTCCACTTT	CASSSLNSYNSPLHF
TRBJ2-7	NA	11	TRBV28	NA	TGTGCCAGCAGTATCCGATACGAGCAGTACTTC	CASSIRYEQYF
TRBJ2-2	NA	15	TRBV7-9	TRBD2	TGTGCCAGCAGCCCAGGACTAGGTTGGTCCGGGGAGCTGTTTTTT	CASSPGLGWSGELFF
TRBJ1-3	NA	17	TRBV2	TRBD1	TGTGCCAGCAGTGAAGGACAGGGTCGGCCCTCTGGAAACACCATATATTTT	CASSEGQGRPSGNTIYF
TRBJ2-7	NA	13	TRBV29-1	NA	TGCAGCGTTGACACAGGTAGACCCTACGAGCAGTACTTC	CSVDTGRPYEQYF
TRBJ2-5	NA	16	TRBV7-9	TRBD2	TGTGCCAGCAGCCCAACAACTTCGGGGGGTGGAGAGACCCAGTACTTC	CASSPTTSGGGETQYF
TRBJ2-7	NA	14	TRBV7-3	NA	TGTGCCAGCAGCTTAGGGCGGGGCCCCTACGAGCAGTACTTC	CASSLGRGPYEQYF
TRBJ2-1	NA	13	TRBV19	NA	TGTGCCAGTAGTATCCACCGGTACAATGAGCAGTTCTTC	CASSIHRYNEQFF
TRBJ2-7	NA	12	TRBV30	NA	TGTGCCTGGAGTGTACTAGGCTACGAGCAGTACTTC	CAWSVLGYEQYF
TRBJ2-1	NA	14	TRBV7-3	NA	TGTGCCAGCAGCTTGTCCGGGGGCTACAATGAGCAGTTCTTC	CASSLSGGYNEQFF
TRBJ2-4	NA	15	TRBV19	NA	TGTGCCAGTAGTACTCAGGGTACCGCCAAAAACATTCAGTACTTC	CASSTQGTAKNIQYF